This is a list of T cell receptor beta chains from one sample in a study of T cells in Graves' hyperthyroidism and ophthalmopathy. TCRdb re-called the multiplex PCR reads through MiXCR, storing one row per CDR3 protein. The sample includes more than 55,000 distinct CDR3 sequences, around 53% seen only once; the top ten take 2.5% to 4%. The sequenced sample was blood. These receptors all stem from a woman aged 55-69 years with Graves' ophthalmopathy. Each CDR3 is given with its conserved first and last residue. Fields, in order: J gene, D gene, V gene, clone size, CDR3 protein, CDR3 DNA. A D gene is named only where the DNA matches it firmly. Part of the rows lack a size; the others show once, few, many or a class for expanded clones.

j_call: TRBJ2-2
d_call: TRBD2
v_call: TRBV10-3
clone_size: once
cdr3_aa: CAIGTSVTGELFF
cdr3_nt: TGTGCCATCGGAACTAGCGTCACCGGGGAGCTGTTTTTT

j_call: TRBJ2-5
d_call: TRBD1
v_call: TRBV11-3
clone_size: NA
cdr3_aa: CASTQKGQGGGGGSTGAQETQYF
cdr3_nt: TGTGCCAGCACCCAGAAGGGACAGGGGGGTGGTGGTGGGTCGACAGGGGCTCAAGAGACCCAGTACTTC

j_call: TRBJ1-1
d_call: TRBD1
v_call: TRBV20-1
clone_size: many
cdr3_aa: CSAREQGGDTEAFF
cdr3_nt: TGCAGTGCTAGAGAGCAGGGGGGAGACACTGAAGCTTTCTTT

j_call: TRBJ1-5
d_call: NA
v_call: TRBV6-6
clone_size: NA
cdr3_aa: CASSPAVSNQPQHF
cdr3_nt: TGTGCCAGCAGTCCCGCAGTTAGCAATCAGCCCCAGCATTTT

j_call: TRBJ1-1
d_call: NA
v_call: TRBV20-1
clone_size: many
cdr3_aa: CSARGTVNTEAFF
cdr3_nt: TGCAGTGCTAGAGGTACAGTGAACACTGAAGCTTTCTTT

j_call: TRBJ2-1
d_call: TRBD1
v_call: TRBV14
clone_size: NA
cdr3_aa: CASRGTAIYNEQFF
cdr3_nt: TGTGCCAGCAGGGGGACAGCTATTTACAATGAGCAGTTCTTC

j_call: TRBJ2-7
d_call: TRBD1
v_call: TRBV29-1
clone_size: NA
cdr3_aa: CSLGGQDIFYEQYF
cdr3_nt: TGCAGCCTGGGGGGACAGGATATTTTCTACGAGCAGTACTTC

j_call: TRBJ2-3
d_call: NA
v_call: TRBV12-3/TRBV12-4
clone_size: many
cdr3_aa: CASSLNSQIHGTDTQYF
cdr3_nt: TGTGCCAGCAGTTTAAACAGCCAGATCCATGGCACAGATACGCAGTATTTT

j_call: TRBJ2-7
d_call: NA
v_call: TRBV20-1
clone_size: NA
cdr3_aa: CSLTVIRGDYEQYF
cdr3_nt: TGCAGTTTAACGGTTATCAGAGGCGACTACGAGCAGTACTTC

j_call: TRBJ2-3
d_call: TRBD2
v_call: TRBV20-1
clone_size: NA
cdr3_aa: CSATAGGLRSVDTQYF
cdr3_nt: TGCAGTGCAACAGCGGGGGGTTTGAGATCGGTGGATACGCAGTATTTT

j_call: TRBJ1-2
d_call: TRBD1
v_call: TRBV28
clone_size: many
cdr3_aa: CASSLWQGGVNYGYTF
cdr3_nt: TGTGCCAGCAGTTTATGGCAGGGGGGGGTTAACTATGGCTACACCTTC

j_call: TRBJ2-7
d_call: NA
v_call: TRBV20-1
clone_size: NA
cdr3_aa: CSARDGGTYEQYF
cdr3_nt: TGCAGTGCTAGAGATGGGGGGACCTACGAGCAGTACTTC

j_call: TRBJ2-3
d_call: TRBD2
v_call: TRBV20-1
clone_size: NA
cdr3_aa: CSARDPNGGAEDTQYF
cdr3_nt: TGCAGTGCTAGAGATCCTAACGGGGGGGCGGAAGATACGCAGTATTTT

j_call: TRBJ2-1
d_call: NA
v_call: TRBV29-1
clone_size: NA
cdr3_aa: CSYTEANEQFF
cdr3_nt: TGCAGCTACACCGAAGCGAATGAGCAGTTCTTC

j_call: TRBJ1-5
d_call: NA
v_call: TRBV2
clone_size: NA
cdr3_aa: CASRGIQGKDQPQHF
cdr3_nt: TGTGCCAGCAGGGGTATACAGGGAAAAGATCAGCCCCAGCATTTT

j_call: TRBJ2-7
d_call: TRBD2
v_call: TRBV7-6
clone_size: NA
cdr3_aa: CASSLVEGGYEQYF
cdr3_nt: TGTGCCAGCAGCTTAGTCGAGGGAGGGTACGAGCAGTACTTC

j_call: TRBJ1-4
d_call: NA
v_call: TRBV6-5
clone_size: NA
cdr3_aa: CASRDGEKLFF
cdr3_nt: TGTGCCAGCCGGGACGGTGAAAAACTGTTTTTT

j_call: TRBJ1-1
d_call: NA
v_call: TRBV12-3/TRBV12-4
clone_size: NA
cdr3_aa: CASTNDPGPATGTEAFF
cdr3_nt: TGTGCCAGCACTAACGACCCGGGACCTGCGACCGGCACTGAAGCTTTCTTT

j_call: TRBJ2-1
d_call: NA
v_call: TRBV2
clone_size: many
cdr3_aa: CASTPRGGPTYNEQFF
cdr3_nt: TGTGCCAGCACCCCCAGGGGGGGGCCAACCTACAATGAGCAGTTCTTC

j_call: TRBJ1-2
d_call: NA
v_call: TRBV19
clone_size: many
cdr3_aa: CASSISGATNYGYTF
cdr3_nt: TGTGCCAGTAGTATATCGGGGGCGACCAACTATGGCTACACCTTC

j_call: TRBJ2-3
d_call: NA
v_call: TRBV5-1
clone_size: many
cdr3_aa: CASWRGDNTDTQYF
cdr3_nt: TGCGCCAGCTGGAGGGGCGACAACACAGATACGCAGTATTTT

j_call: TRBJ2-5
d_call: NA
v_call: TRBV5-6
clone_size: many
cdr3_aa: CASSAILEGETQYF
cdr3_nt: TGTGCCAGCAGCGCTATCCTTGAGGGAGAGACCCAGTACTTC

j_call: TRBJ2-3
d_call: TRBD2
v_call: TRBV20-1
clone_size: NA
cdr3_aa: CSARDSNGGATDTQYF
cdr3_nt: TGCAGTGCTAGAGATTCTAACGGGGGGGCAACAGATACGCAGTATTTT

j_call: TRBJ2-1
d_call: TRBD2
v_call: TRBV20-1
clone_size: NA
cdr3_aa: CSAGLAANEQFF
cdr3_nt: TGCAGTGCAGGACTAGCGGCCAATGAGCAGTTCTTC

j_call: TRBJ2-1
d_call: TRBD1
v_call: TRBV7-6
clone_size: once
cdr3_aa: CASSFDRVSPQFF
cdr3_nt: TGTGCCAGCAGCTTTGACAGGGTCAGTCCACAGTTCTTC

j_call: TRBJ1-1
d_call: NA
v_call: TRBV7-2
clone_size: NA
cdr3_aa: CASSTGTLNTEAFF
cdr3_nt: TGTGCCAGCAGCACCGGGACACTGAACACTGAAGCTTTCTTT

j_call: TRBJ2-7
d_call: TRBD2
v_call: TRBV10-3
clone_size: once
cdr3_aa: CAIRTSGVYEQYF
cdr3_nt: TGTGCCATCAGGACTAGCGGGGTGTACGAGCAGTACTTC

j_call: TRBJ2-5
d_call: NA
v_call: TRBV6-5
clone_size: many
cdr3_aa: CASSYGHPQETQYF
cdr3_nt: TGTGCCAGCAGTTACGGGCATCCCCAAGAGACCCAGTACTTC

j_call: TRBJ2-5
d_call: TRBD1
v_call: TRBV5-1
clone_size: many
cdr3_aa: CASSFLDRGAKTQYF
cdr3_nt: TGCGCCAGCAGCTTTCTGGACAGGGGTGCAAAGACCCAGTACTTC

j_call: TRBJ2-1
d_call: NA
v_call: TRBV6-1
clone_size: many
cdr3_aa: CASRVESYNEQFF
cdr3_nt: TGTGCCAGCAGGGTAGAGTCCTACAATGAGCAGTTCTTC

j_call: TRBJ1-5
d_call: TRBD1
v_call: TRBV2
clone_size: medium-sized
cdr3_aa: CASTGQGDQPQHF
cdr3_nt: TGTGCCAGCACTGGACAGGGCGACCAGCCCCAGCATTTT

j_call: TRBJ2-7
d_call: TRBD1
v_call: TRBV7-9
clone_size: once
cdr3_aa: CASSLVWGQGYEQYF
cdr3_nt: TGTGCCAGCAGCTTAGTATGGGGACAGGGGTACGAGCAGTACTTC

j_call: TRBJ2-7
d_call: TRBD2
v_call: TRBV12-3/TRBV12-4
clone_size: once
cdr3_aa: CASSLVPETSGRAFYEQYF
cdr3_nt: TGTGCCAGCAGTCTAGTTCCCGAGACTAGCGGGAGGGCCTTCTACGAGCAGTACTTC

j_call: TRBJ2-6
d_call: NA
v_call: TRBV7-9
clone_size: NA
cdr3_aa: CASSLEDIYSGANVLTF
cdr3_nt: TGTGCCAGCAGCTTAGAGGACATCTACTCTGGGGCCAACGTCCTGACTTTC

j_call: TRBJ2-3
d_call: NA
v_call: TRBV20-1
clone_size: medium-sized
cdr3_aa: CSALERISTDTQYF
cdr3_nt: TGCAGTGCTTTGGAGAGAATTAGCACAGATACGCAGTATTTT

j_call: TRBJ1-2
d_call: NA
v_call: TRBV24-1
clone_size: NA
cdr3_aa: CATSAIQGSDGYTF
cdr3_nt: TGTGCCACCAGCGCTATACAGGGTAGCGATGGCTACACCTTC

j_call: TRBJ2-2
d_call: NA
v_call: TRBV6-1
clone_size: many
cdr3_aa: CASRSRTGELFF
cdr3_nt: TGTGCCAGCAGGAGTAGGACCGGGGAGCTGTTTTTT

j_call: TRBJ1-1
d_call: TRBD1
v_call: TRBV7-3
clone_size: NA
cdr3_aa: CASSLGQGAEAFF
cdr3_nt: TGTGCCAGCAGCTTAGGACAGGGCGCTGAAGCTTTCTTT

j_call: TRBJ1-4
d_call: NA
v_call: TRBV7-9
clone_size: NA
cdr3_aa: CASSWGGGNEKLFF
cdr3_nt: TGTGCCAGCAGCTGGGGGGGCGGAAATGAAAAACTGTTTTTT

j_call: TRBJ2-2
d_call: NA
v_call: TRBV7-6
clone_size: NA
cdr3_aa: CASSLKGNTGELFF
cdr3_nt: TGTGCCAGCAGCTTAAAGGGAAACACCGGGGAGCTGTTTTTT

j_call: TRBJ2-5
d_call: TRBD1
v_call: TRBV15
clone_size: once
cdr3_aa: CATSRRTGHYF
cdr3_nt: TGTGCCACCAGCAGGAGGACAGGGCATTACTTC

j_call: TRBJ1-5
d_call: NA
v_call: TRBV6-5
clone_size: many
cdr3_aa: CASSLRTDGTSQPQHF
cdr3_nt: TGTGCCAGCAGCCTGCGAACCGACGGTACGTCTCAGCCCCAGCATTTT

j_call: TRBJ2-2
d_call: NA
v_call: TRBV12-3/TRBV12-4
clone_size: many
cdr3_aa: CASSFNLGSGELFF
cdr3_nt: TGTGCCAGCAGTTTTAATCTTGGGTCCGGGGAGCTGTTTTTT

j_call: TRBJ2-3
d_call: TRBD2
v_call: TRBV12-3/TRBV12-4
clone_size: NA
cdr3_aa: CASSFGRGGFDEQYF
cdr3_nt: TGTGCCAGCAGTTTTGGGCGGGGGGGCTTTGATGAGCAGTATTTT

j_call: TRBJ1-1
d_call: TRBD1
v_call: TRBV29-1
clone_size: NA
cdr3_aa: CSVETGVATEAFF
cdr3_nt: TGCAGCGTAGAAACAGGGGTTGCCACTGAAGCTTTCTTT

j_call: TRBJ1-1
d_call: TRBD1
v_call: TRBV20-1
clone_size: many
cdr3_aa: CSASDSGTGGTEAFF
cdr3_nt: TGCAGTGCCAGCGATTCCGGGACAGGGGGCACTGAAGCTTTCTTT

j_call: TRBJ2-7
d_call: TRBD2
v_call: TRBV20-1
clone_size: NA
cdr3_aa: CSASAGLAGQYF
cdr3_nt: TGCAGTGCTAGCGCGGGACTAGCGGGGCAGTACTTC

j_call: TRBJ1-5
d_call: NA
v_call: TRBV19
clone_size: many
cdr3_aa: CASSTDRTYQPQHF
cdr3_nt: TGTGCCAGTAGTACGGACAGAACTTATCAGCCCCAGCATTTT

j_call: TRBJ2-1
d_call: NA
v_call: TRBV5-4
clone_size: NA
cdr3_aa: CASSNRGSGNEQFF
cdr3_nt: TGTGCCAGCAGCAACCGAGGCAGCGGCAATGAGCAGTTCTTC

j_call: TRBJ2-1
d_call: TRBD2
v_call: TRBV29-1
clone_size: NA
cdr3_aa: CSVRRERSAEQFF
cdr3_nt: TGCAGCGTCCGGCGGGAGAGGAGTGCTGAGCAGTTCTTC